This T cell receptor beta chain was sequenced in a study of siplizumab effects on memory and regulatory T cells. This CDR3 spans 13 amino acids. V lost 6 bases and J lost 5, with 13 bases in between. CDR1 is MDHEN, CDR2 SYDVKM, per germline. TCRdb keeps only in-frame clones here, not all; method: immunoSEQ multiplex PCR. The sample shows about 100,000 clones, approximately 92% of them seen only once. The sequencing sample was made of CD4+ T cells sorted from blood. This chain connects TRBV28 to TRBJ1-2; D is unclear. This receptor was taken from a human donor in good health. In nucleotides, the CDR3 is TGTGCCAGCAGCCCCCGGACGGAGTATGGCTACACCTTC. It translates to CASSPRTEYGYTF.